These T cell receptor beta chains were read from a single sample in a study of response to subunit inactivated influenza vaccine. TCRdb ran MiXCR on the RT-PCR reads and lists one entry per CDR3 protein. This table holds about 800,000 distinct CDR3 sequences, roughly 20% found once. The sequencing here drew on PBMCs from blood, taken more than 4 days after vaccination. These receptors originate from a man aged 50-59 years who received an inactivated influenza vaccine. The CDR3 runs from the conserved cysteine through the conserved F or W. A D gene is named only where the DNA matches it firmly. Some rows mark clone size as missing; the rest say once, few, many or name a class of expanded clone.

cdr3_length: 16; d_call: NA; v_call: TRBV7-7; j_call: TRBJ2-1; clone_size: many; cdr3_nt: TGTGCCAGCAGCTTAGGGGAGAACTCCCTGGGGAATGAGCAGTTCTTC; cdr3_aa: CASSLGENSLGNEQFF
cdr3_length: 13; d_call: NA; v_call: TRBV5-1; j_call: TRBJ2-1; clone_size: NA; cdr3_nt: TGCGCCAGCAGCGCGAACTCGTACAATGAGCAGTTCTTC; cdr3_aa: CASSANSYNEQFF
cdr3_length: 15; d_call: NA; v_call: TRBV5-1; j_call: TRBJ2-3; clone_size: NA; cdr3_nt: TGCGCCAGCAGCCCACGACACCGGGACAAGAATACGCAGTATTTT; cdr3_aa: CASSPRHRDKNTQYF
cdr3_length: 15; d_call: NA; v_call: TRBV11-2; j_call: TRBJ2-7; clone_size: few; cdr3_nt: TGTGCCAGCAGCTCAATCCGGGAGCGCCCCTACGAGCAGTACTTC; cdr3_aa: CASSSIRERPYEQYF
cdr3_length: 15; d_call: TRBD1; v_call: TRBV20-1; j_call: TRBJ1-4; clone_size: NA; cdr3_nt: TGCAGTGCTAAAGGACAGGACCCAACTAATGAAAAACTGTTTTTT; cdr3_aa: CSAKGQDPTNEKLFF
cdr3_length: 17; d_call: NA; v_call: TRBV20-1; j_call: TRBJ2-3; clone_size: NA; cdr3_nt: TGCAGTGTTCCGAGATTAGTAGGGGAGCACAGCACAGATACGCAGTATTTT; cdr3_aa: CSVPRLVGEHSTDTQYF
cdr3_length: 16; d_call: NA; v_call: TRBV7-2; j_call: TRBJ2-3; clone_size: few; cdr3_nt: TGTGCCAGCAGCTTAGTGGCGGGACTGGGGGCAGATACGCAGTATTTT; cdr3_aa: CASSLVAGLGADTQYF
cdr3_length: 13; d_call: TRBD1; v_call: TRBV12-3/TRBV12-4; j_call: TRBJ1-2; clone_size: many; cdr3_nt: TGTGCCAGCAACCGGGACAGGACCTATGGCTACACCTTC; cdr3_aa: CASNRDRTYGYTF
cdr3_length: 17; d_call: NA; v_call: TRBV6-5; j_call: TRBJ1-1; clone_size: NA; cdr3_nt: TGTGCCAGCAGTTACTCGAAGATCCGGACGGTGAACACTGAAGCTTTCTTT; cdr3_aa: CASSYSKIRTVNTEAFF
cdr3_length: 14; d_call: NA; v_call: TRBV20-1; j_call: TRBJ2-7; clone_size: NA; cdr3_nt: TGCAGTGCTATCCCTCTTGTCATTTCCTACGAGCAGTACTTC; cdr3_aa: CSAIPLVISYEQYF
cdr3_length: 14; d_call: NA; v_call: TRBV2; j_call: TRBJ2-1; clone_size: few; cdr3_nt: TGTGCCAGCAGCCGGCGAGGGGACTACAATGAGCAGTTCTTC; cdr3_aa: CASSRRGDYNEQFF
cdr3_length: 14; d_call: NA; v_call: TRBV6-2/TRBV6-3; j_call: TRBJ2-7; clone_size: many; cdr3_nt: TGTGCCAGCACTCGGGACACAGCGTTCTACGAGCAGTACTTC; cdr3_aa: CASTRDTAFYEQYF
cdr3_length: 16; d_call: TRBD1; v_call: TRBV15; j_call: TRBJ1-3; clone_size: few; cdr3_nt: TGTGCCACCAGCAGTGAGGACAGGGCCGCTGGAAACACCATATATTTT; cdr3_aa: CATSSEDRAAGNTIYF
cdr3_length: 15; d_call: TRBD2; v_call: TRBV20-1; j_call: TRBJ2-7; clone_size: NA; cdr3_nt: TGCAGTGCTAGAGAGGGACTAGCGGGGACCTACGAGCAGTACTTC; cdr3_aa: CSAREGLAGTYEQYF
cdr3_length: 12; d_call: NA; v_call: TRBV29-1; j_call: TRBJ2-7; clone_size: many; cdr3_nt: TGCAGCGTCAAACTGATGGGCTACGAGCAGTACTTC; cdr3_aa: CSVKLMGYEQYF
cdr3_length: 14; d_call: NA; v_call: TRBV4-1; j_call: TRBJ2-7; clone_size: NA; cdr3_nt: TGCGCCAGCAGCCAGGTACAGAGCTCCTACGAGCAGTACTTC; cdr3_aa: CASSQVQSSYEQYF
cdr3_length: 15; d_call: TRBD1; v_call: TRBV4-1; j_call: TRBJ1-4; clone_size: NA; cdr3_nt: TGCGCCAGCAGCCAAGTGACAGGGACGCTTGAAAAACTGTTTTTT; cdr3_aa: CASSQVTGTLEKLFF
cdr3_length: 15; d_call: TRBD1; v_call: TRBV5-1; j_call: TRBJ2-1; clone_size: few; cdr3_nt: TGCGCCAGCAGTGCCGGGACAGGGACCTACAATGAGCAGTTCTTC; cdr3_aa: CASSAGTGTYNEQFF
cdr3_length: 16; d_call: TRBD1; v_call: TRBV30; j_call: TRBJ1-2; clone_size: NA; cdr3_nt: TGTGCCTGGAATCCCCCCCCCGGGACAGGGACTAAAGGCTACACCTTC; cdr3_aa: CAWNPPPGTGTKGYTF
cdr3_length: 13; d_call: NA; v_call: TRBV12-3/TRBV12-4; j_call: TRBJ2-2; clone_size: NA; cdr3_nt: TGTGCCAGCAGTTTCAATGGTGAGGGGGAGCTGTTTTTT; cdr3_aa: CASSFNGEGELFF
cdr3_length: 16; d_call: TRBD2; v_call: TRBV20-1; j_call: TRBJ2-7; clone_size: NA; cdr3_nt: TGCAGTGCTAGAGTCACCGGACTAGCGGGAGGCTACGAGCAGTACTTC; cdr3_aa: CSARVTGLAGGYEQYF
cdr3_length: 15; d_call: NA; v_call: TRBV7-2; j_call: TRBJ2-2; clone_size: few; cdr3_nt: TGTGCCAGTTCAACCGGGACACGTAACACCGGGGAGCTGTTTTTT; cdr3_aa: CASSTGTRNTGELFF
cdr3_length: 14; d_call: NA; v_call: TRBV28; j_call: TRBJ1-2; clone_size: few; cdr3_nt: TGTGCCAGCAGTGCGATAAGGGATTTCTATGGCTACACCTTC; cdr3_aa: CASSAIRDFYGYTF
cdr3_length: 13; d_call: NA; v_call: TRBV28; j_call: TRBJ1-3; clone_size: few; cdr3_nt: TGTGCCAGCAGTTCTGTGTTGGGAAACACCATATATTTT; cdr3_aa: CASSSVLGNTIYF
cdr3_length: 13; d_call: NA; v_call: TRBV29-1; j_call: TRBJ1-2; clone_size: NA; cdr3_nt: TGCAGCTTCAAGGGGACCGCAAACTATGGCTACACCTTC; cdr3_aa: CSFKGTANYGYTF
cdr3_length: 17; d_call: NA; v_call: TRBV7-8; j_call: TRBJ1-2; clone_size: NA; cdr3_nt: TGTGCCAGCAGTCCCCGGACCGGGGCTCTTTTCAACTATGGCTACACCTTC; cdr3_aa: CASSPRTGALFNYGYTF
cdr3_length: 14; d_call: TRBD1; v_call: TRBV6-1; j_call: TRBJ1-5; clone_size: NA; cdr3_nt: TGTGCCAGCGTAAGAGGGGGCCATGGGCAGCCCCAGCATTTT; cdr3_aa: CASVRGGHGQPQHF
cdr3_length: 16; d_call: TRBD2; v_call: TRBV20-1; j_call: TRBJ2-5; clone_size: many; cdr3_nt: TGCAGTGCTAGACCACCTTGGGGTAGCGGGGAAGAGACCCAGTACTTC; cdr3_aa: CSARPPWGSGEETQYF
cdr3_length: 14; d_call: TRBD1; v_call: TRBV20-1; j_call: TRBJ1-1; clone_size: few; cdr3_nt: TGCAGTGCTAGGGACAGGGGGATATTCACTGAAGCTTTCTTT; cdr3_aa: CSARDRGIFTEAFF
cdr3_length: 17; d_call: TRBD1; v_call: TRBV6-5; j_call: TRBJ1-1; clone_size: NA; cdr3_nt: TGTGCCAGCAGTTACCCACCGGGGACAGGGGGCATCACTGAAGCTTTCTTT; cdr3_aa: CASSYPPGTGGITEAFF
cdr3_length: 19; d_call: TRBD2; v_call: TRBV11-1; j_call: TRBJ2-1; clone_size: few; cdr3_nt: TGTGCCAGCAGCTTAGGAACTAGCGGGAACAGACTCTCCTACAATGAGCAGTTCTTC; cdr3_aa: CASSLGTSGNRLSYNEQFF
cdr3_length: 12; d_call: NA; v_call: TRBV29-1; j_call: TRBJ2-5; clone_size: many; cdr3_nt: TGCAGCGTTGCGGTCTCTACCGAGGACCAGTACTTC; cdr3_aa: CSVAVSTEDQYF
cdr3_length: 13; d_call: NA; v_call: TRBV6-2/TRBV6-3; j_call: TRBJ1-1; clone_size: many; cdr3_nt: TGTGCCAGCAGTTACACCGGGAGGACTGAAGCTTTCTTT; cdr3_aa: CASSYTGRTEAFF
cdr3_length: 16; d_call: NA; v_call: TRBV28; j_call: TRBJ2-2; clone_size: NA; cdr3_nt: TGTGCCAGCAGTTCCCACTACAGGGAAAACACCGGGGAGCTGTTTTTT; cdr3_aa: CASSSHYRENTGELFF
cdr3_length: 14; d_call: NA; v_call: TRBV7-2; j_call: TRBJ1-1; clone_size: few; cdr3_nt: TGTGCCAGCAGCTTAGAGGCGGGGTACACTGAAGCTTTCTTT; cdr3_aa: CASSLEAGYTEAFF
cdr3_length: 16; d_call: NA; v_call: TRBV12-3/TRBV12-4; j_call: TRBJ2-2; clone_size: NA; cdr3_nt: TGTGCCAGCAGTCCAGGGTTAAGGGTAAGCACCGGGGAGCTGTTTTTT; cdr3_aa: CASSPGLRVSTGELFF
cdr3_length: 15; d_call: TRBD2; v_call: TRBV20-1; j_call: TRBJ2-7; clone_size: NA; cdr3_nt: TGCAGTGCTAGACCACTTAGCGGGAGGTACTACGAGCAGTACTTC; cdr3_aa: CSARPLSGRYYEQYF
cdr3_length: 16; d_call: NA; v_call: TRBV4-3; j_call: TRBJ2-1; clone_size: NA; cdr3_nt: TGCGCCAGCAGCCTCAACACGCCGAGCTCCTACAATGAGCAGTTCTTC; cdr3_aa: CASSLNTPSSYNEQFF
cdr3_length: 16; d_call: NA; v_call: TRBV28; j_call: TRBJ2-1; clone_size: few; cdr3_nt: TGTGCCAGCAGTTTATTGTCCAGGGGCGCCTTCGATGAGCAGTTCTTC; cdr3_aa: CASSLLSRGAFDEQFF
cdr3_length: 13; d_call: TRBD2; v_call: TRBV24-1; j_call: TRBJ2-3; clone_size: NA; cdr3_nt: TGTGCCACAGGGAAAGCGGGGACAGATACGCAGTATTTT; cdr3_aa: CATGKAGTDTQYF
cdr3_length: 18; d_call: TRBD2; v_call: TRBV11-2; j_call: TRBJ2-3; clone_size: few; cdr3_nt: TGTGCCAGCAGCCCCACAGGGACTAGCGGGGGCCTCACAGATACGCAGTATTTT; cdr3_aa: CASSPTGTSGGLTDTQYF
cdr3_length: 13; d_call: TRBD1; v_call: TRBV10-3; j_call: TRBJ1-2; clone_size: few; cdr3_nt: TGTGCCATAGGGACAGGGGGTTACTATGGCTACACCTTC; cdr3_aa: CAIGTGGYYGYTF